This TCR beta chain emerged from a study of shared clonotypes between healthy human individuals. Turning to this clone: Antigen: not known.

Overall study findings and caveats: Despite large depth, sorted-subset datasets appeared incompletely sequenced. When naive CD4 clonotypes were compared across a handful of donors, approximately 4.9% were shared.

Germline V gives CDR1 MDHEN, CDR2 SYDVKM. The ends lost 4 bases at V and 5 bases at J; junction bases unmatched: 16. The CDR3 has 17 residues. At the deep level, the assay was run. It was across several immunoSEQ plates that each subset's genomic DNA was evenly split. Libraries were prepared by immunoSEQ multiplex PCR; TCRdb keeps only in-frame clonotypes and omits some of them. The data contain around 2.1 million clones, more than 85% of them singletons. Naive-designated CD8 cells lacked CD45RO, were positively enriched for CCR7, and omitted terminally differentiated effector memory CD45RA+ cells. The J gene is TRBJ2-5, the V gene TRBV28; TRBD1 matches 7 bases. The material sequenced was naive CD8+ T cells from PBMCs. This receptor was obtained from a man younger than 35 in good health. Some clones in this sample may be carry-over from other donors' samples. CDR3 DNA: TGTGCCAGCAGTTCCTTCGCGGACAGGCTGGGATCGGAGACCCAGTACTTC. It is translated as CASSSFADRLGSETQYF.